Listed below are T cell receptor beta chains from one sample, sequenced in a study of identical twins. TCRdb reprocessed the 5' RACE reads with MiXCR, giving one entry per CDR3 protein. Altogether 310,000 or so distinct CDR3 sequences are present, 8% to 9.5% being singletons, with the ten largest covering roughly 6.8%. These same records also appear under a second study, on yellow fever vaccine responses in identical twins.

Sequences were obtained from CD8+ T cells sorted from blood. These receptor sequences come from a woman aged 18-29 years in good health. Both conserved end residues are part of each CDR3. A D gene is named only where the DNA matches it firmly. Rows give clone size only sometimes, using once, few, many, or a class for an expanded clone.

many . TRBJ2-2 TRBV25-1 TGTGCCAGCCTTAGTACAGAGGGGACCGGGGAGCTGTTTTTT CASLSTEGTGELFF
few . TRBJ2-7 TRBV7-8 TGTGCCAGCAGCTTAGATAGCCCATTGTCTACCTACGAGCAGTACTTC CASSLDSPLSTYEQYF
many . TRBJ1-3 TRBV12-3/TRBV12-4 TGTGCCAGCAGGGACTCTGAGAGGGCCTCTGGAAACACCATATATTTT CASRDSERASGNTIYF
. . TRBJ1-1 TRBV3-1 TGTGCCAGCAGCTCGCGTTACAGGGATGGCACTGAAGCTTTCTTT CASSSRYRDGTEAFF
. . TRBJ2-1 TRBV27 TGTGCCAGCAGATTCAGGCAGGCCTCGTTCTTC CASRFRQASFF
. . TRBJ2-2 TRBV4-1 TGCGCCAGCAGCTCCCCCCCGGCGGCGGTGAACACCGGGGAGCTGTTTTTT CASSSPPAAVNTGELFF
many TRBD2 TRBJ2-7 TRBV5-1 TGCGCCAGCAGCTTGGAAACTAGCGGGGGCCCTACCTACGAGCAGTACTTC CASSLETSGGPTYEQYF
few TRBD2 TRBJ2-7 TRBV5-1 TGCGCCAGCAGCCTTCTAGCGGGAGGTCCATCGGAGGGCGAGCAGTACTTC CASSLLAGGPSEGEQYF
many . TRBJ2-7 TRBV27 TGTGCCAGCAGCCAAGTTTGGAGGGACGAGCAGTACTTC CASSQVWRDEQYF
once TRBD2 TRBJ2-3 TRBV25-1 TGTGCCAGCAGTGAATGGGGAGGGTCAGATACGCAGTATTTT CASSEWGGSDTQYF
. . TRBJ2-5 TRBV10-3 TGTGCCAACTTCTATAGAAACCCTCAAGAGACCCAGTACTTC CANFYRNPQETQYF
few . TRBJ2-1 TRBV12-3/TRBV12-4 TGTGCCAGCAGTTTCCCTGGGGACAATGAGCAGTTCTTC CASSFPGDNEQFF
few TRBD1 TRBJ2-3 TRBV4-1 TGCGCCAGCAGCCAGACAGGGGACCAAGATACGCAGTATTTT CASSQTGDQDTQYF
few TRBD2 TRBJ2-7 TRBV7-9 TGTGCCAGCAGCGAGCCCGGGACTAGCGTCCACGAGCAGTACTTC CASSEPGTSVHEQYF
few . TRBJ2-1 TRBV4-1 TGCGCCAGCAGCCAAGAGGGGGCAGGGGAGACTGAGCAGTTCTTC CASSQEGAGETEQFF
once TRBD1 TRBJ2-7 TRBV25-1 TGTGCCAGCAGTCAACGACAGGGGGGCGAGCAGTACTTC CASSQRQGGEQYF
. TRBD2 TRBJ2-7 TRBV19 TGTGCCACCGCAGTGGGACTAGCGGGAGGATTCCCCCACGAGCAGTACTTC CATAVGLAGGFPHEQYF
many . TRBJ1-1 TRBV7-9 TGTGCCAGCAGCTCGCCTGGGCAAGCCTGGACTGAAGCTTTCTTT CASSSPGQAWTEAFF
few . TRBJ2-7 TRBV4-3 TGCGCCAGCAGCCAGGAACAGGTGACCTCCTACGAGCAGTACTTC CASSQEQVTSYEQYF
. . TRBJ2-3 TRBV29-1 TGCAGCGTTGACAGCACAGATACGCAGTATTTT CSVDSTDTQYF
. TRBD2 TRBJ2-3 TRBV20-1 TGCAGTGCTAGACCACTAGCGGGGAGCACAGATACGCAGTATTTT CSARPLAGSTDTQYF
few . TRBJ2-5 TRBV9 TGTGCCAGCAGTGACTCGCTCGGGGCCCAAGAGACCCAGTACTTC CASSDSLGAQETQYF
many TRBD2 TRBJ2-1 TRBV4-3 TGCGCCAGCAGCCAAGATCGGACTAGCTCGGACAATGAGCAGTTCTTC CASSQDRTSSDNEQFF
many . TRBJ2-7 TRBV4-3 TGCGCCAGCAGCCAAGACCTATACGGAGAAGGGTACGAGCAGTACTTC CASSQDLYGEGYEQYF
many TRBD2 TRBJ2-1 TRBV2 TGTGCCAGCAGTGATGCGACTAGCCCGGGTGAGCAGTTCTTC CASSDATSPGEQFF
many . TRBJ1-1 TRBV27 TGTGCCAGCAGAGGGATGATGAACACTGAAGCTTTCTTT CASRGMMNTEAFF
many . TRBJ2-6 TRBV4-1 TGCGCCAGCAGCCAAGACGTCTCTGGGGCCAACGTCCTGACTTTC CASSQDVSGANVLTF
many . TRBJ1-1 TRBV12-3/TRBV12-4 TGTGCCAGCAGCCCCGGACTGAACCCTGAAGCTTTCTTT CASSPGLNPEAFF
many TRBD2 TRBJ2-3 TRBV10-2 TGCGCCAGTACTAGCGGGGGAGATACGCAGTATTTT CASTSGGDTQYF
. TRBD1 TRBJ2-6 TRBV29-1 TGCAGCGTTGTGTCGGGACAGGTTACTTCTGGGGCCAACGTCCTGACTTTC CSVVSGQVTSGANVLTF
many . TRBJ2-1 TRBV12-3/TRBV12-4 TGTGCCAGCGGGGGCGTTGCCTACAATGAGCAGTTCTTC CASGGVAYNEQFF
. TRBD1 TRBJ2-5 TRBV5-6 TGTGCCAGCAGCCAGGGACAGGGGTCGGCGGAGACCCAGTACTTC CASSQGQGSAETQYF
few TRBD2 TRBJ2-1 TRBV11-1 TGTGCCAGCAGCTTAGCTAGCGGGGGTCACAATGAGCAGTTCTTC CASSLASGGHNEQFF
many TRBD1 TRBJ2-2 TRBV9 TGTGCCAGCAGCGTAGTACAGGGGGACACCGGGGAGCTGTTTTTT CASSVVQGDTGELFF
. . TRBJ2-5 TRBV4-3 TGCGCCAGCAGCGTAGGGGGAGCTGAGACCCAGTACTTC CASSVGGAETQYF
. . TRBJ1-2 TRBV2 TGTGCCAGCAGTGATTTGATCGCTTTCAACTATGGCTACACCTTC CASSDLIAFNYGYTF
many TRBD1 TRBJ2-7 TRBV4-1 TGCGCCAGCAGCCAAGAGGACAGGGGGTCCTACGAGCAGTACTTC CASSQEDRGSYEQYF
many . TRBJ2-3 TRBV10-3 TGTGCCATCAGTCTACGGACGTCCGCAGATACGCAGTATTTT CAISLRTSADTQYF
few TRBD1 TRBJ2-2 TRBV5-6 TGTGCCAGCAGCTTGGATGGACAGGGTATAACCGGGGAGCTGTTTTTT CASSLDGQGITGELFF
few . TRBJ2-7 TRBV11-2 TGTGCCAGCAGCTCGGGAGAACAGACACCCTACGAGCAGTACTTC CASSSGEQTPYEQYF
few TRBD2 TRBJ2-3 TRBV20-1 TGCAGTGCTAGAGATTTCCGGGAGGGAGATACGCAGTATTTT CSARDFREGDTQYF
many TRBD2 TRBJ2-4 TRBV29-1 TGCAGCGGGGCCGGGGCGGGAGACATTCAGTACTTC CSGAGAGDIQYF
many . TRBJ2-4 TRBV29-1 TGCAGCGTTTTGGACAGTTTTGGTGGCATTCAGTACTTC CSVLDSFGGIQYF
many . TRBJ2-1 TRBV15 TGTGCCACCAGCAGAGATGGGCGCGATGAGCAGTTCTTC CATSRDGRDEQFF
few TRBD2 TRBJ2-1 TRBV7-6 TGTGCCAGCAGCTCCGGGTTAGCGGGAGTGGTTGACTACAATGAGCAGTTCTTC CASSSGLAGVVDYNEQFF
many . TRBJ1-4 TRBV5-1 TGCGCCAGCAGCTTGTTTCCCGGTGAAAAACTGTTTTTT CASSLFPGEKLFF
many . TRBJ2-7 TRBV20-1 TGCAGTGCCGAGGGGGTAGCGCATGCCTACGAGCAGTACTTC CSAEGVAHAYEQYF
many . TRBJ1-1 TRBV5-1 TGCGCCAGCAGCTTGCCCGGGGGCCGTGTGAACACTGAAGCTTTCTTT CASSLPGGRVNTEAFF
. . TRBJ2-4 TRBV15 TGTGCCACCAGCAGAGCGGCGGGTTTTTGGGGAGAAGAATACATTCAGTACTTC CATSRAAGFWGEEYIQYF